The 19 T cell receptor beta chains below come from one sample, sequenced in a study of cytotoxic CD8 clonotypes in ibrutinib-treated CLL. Using immunoSEQ multiplex PCR, the repertoire was profiled, and TCRdb retains in-frame clones only, with some absent. The sample includes about 140,000 clones, roughly 80% of them seen just once. The specimen was PBMCs, collected after 12 months of ibrutinib treatment. These receptors came from a human donor with chronic lymphocytic leukemia.

The V call is TRBV15, the J call TRBJ1-5, with D hard to call. Trimming removed 8 bases at V and 7 bases at J, with 15 bases between. The germline gives CDR1 LNHNV, CDR2 YYDKDF (reference sequence). CDR3 size: 13 residues. CDR3 sequence reads: CATRGGPQQPQHF. CDR3 sequence (DNA): TGTGCCACCCGGGGAGGCCCCCAACAGCCCCAGCATTTT.

The V call is TRBV5-1, the J call TRBJ1-2, with D possibly matching TRBD1 (5 bases). This CDR3 has 13 residues. CDR1 is SGHRS and CDR2 is YFSETQ in the germline V gene. Between the trimmed V and J ends, which lost 3 bases and 2 bases, there was a span of 8 bases. In DNA form, the CDR3 reads TGCGCCAGCAGCTACGACAGAAACTATGGCTACACCTTC. This encodes CASSYDRNYGYTF.

V gene TRBV13 combines with J gene TRBJ2-4; D remains unclear. V lost 2 bases, J lost 0 bases, and 8 bases lay in between. CDR1 and CDR2 (germline): PRHDT, FYEKMQ (reference sequence). This CDR3 contains 15 residues. Here the CDR3 reads CASSLRITAKNIQYF. Here the CDR3 DNA reads TGTGCCAGCAGCTTAAGGATCACAGCCAAAAACATTCAGTACTTC.

V usage is TRBV5-1 and J usage is TRBJ1-1; D gene ambiguous. The V end was cut by 0 bases, the J end by 2 bases, with 17 bases between. CDR1 and CDR2 from the germline V gene are SGHRS and YFSETQ. This CDR3 is built from 17 residues. CDR3 residues: CASSLESGFVINTEAFF. The CDR3 DNA is TGCGCCAGCAGCTTGGAGTCGGGGTTCGTGATCAACACTGAAGCTTTCTTT.

This clone came up many times. The J gene is TRBJ2-5, the V gene TRBV7-6; D is unclear. V was pared by 6 bases and J by 5 bases, with 4 bases between. The CDR3 length is 10 residues. Germline lookup yields CDR1 SGHVS and CDR2 FNYEAQ. This chain's CDR3 is CASSRETQYF. In DNA, the CDR3 is TGTGCCAGCAGTCGGGAGACCCAGTACTTC.

This chain joins TRBV4-2 and TRBJ1-2; TRBD1 might be the D (6 bases). From germline, CDR1 is LGHNA and CDR2 YNFKEQ. V lost 3 bases and J lost 2, with 10 bases in between. This CDR3 is 14 amino acids long. CDR3: CASSQATGNYGYTF. As DNA, the CDR3 is TGTGCCAGCAGCCAGGCTACAGGGAACTATGGCTACACCTTC.

The chain has TRBV13 and TRBJ1-2, with 9 bases matching TRBD1. The CDR3 is 15 amino acids. The V and J ends lost 5 bases and 3 bases, in that order; junction bases with no gene match: 7. Per the germline V gene, CDR1 is PRHDT and CDR2 is FYEKMQ (reference sequence). The CDR3 sequence: CASSEGQGFYYGYTF. For the CDR3, the DNA is TGTGCCAGCAGCGAAGGACAGGGGTTTTACTATGGCTACACCTTC. The full variable domain, with the rest looked up from reference TRBV13 and TRBJ1-2, is AAGVIQSPRHLIKEKRETATLKCYPIPRHDTVYWYQQGPGQDPQFLISFYEKMQSDKGSIPDRFSAQQFSDYHSELNMSSLELGDSALYFCASSEGQGFYYGYTFGSGTRLTVV.

J is TRBJ2-3 and V is TRBV11-3; no clear D. CDR1 and CDR2 from the germline V gene are SGHNT and YENEEA. V was shortened by 1 base and J by 0 bases, with 5 bases between the two germline ends. This CDR3 comprises 14 residues. The CDR3 DNA reads TGTGCCAGCAGCTTAGGGGTCAGCACAGATACGCAGTATTTT. It is translated as CASSLGVSTDTQYF.

This chain connects TRBV19 to TRBJ2-2; 7 bases map to TRBD2. CDR3 length: 15 residues. Germline CDR1 reads LNHDA; CDR2 reads SQIVND (reference sequence). Trimming removed 3 bases from V and 3 bases from J; junction bases left unmatched: 4. CDR3 loop: CASSMRLADTGELFF. In nucleotides, the CDR3 is TGTGCCAGTAGTATGCGGCTAGCGGACACCGGGGAGCTGTTTTTT.

This sequence joins TRBV28 and TRBJ2-3, with 9 bases identical to TRBD2. V dropped 8 bases and J dropped 3; count of bases not matched to a gene: 9. This CDR3 has 15 amino acids. Germline V gene data show CDR1 as MDHEN and CDR2 as SYDVKM. For the CDR3, the DNA is TGTGCCAGCGCTACCCGGCTAGCGGGGACAGATACGCAGTATTTT. Encoded protein: CASATRLAGTDTQYF. The full variable domain, with the rest looked up from reference TRBV28 and TRBJ2-3, is DVKVTQSSRYLVKRTGEKVFLECVQDMDHENMFWYRQDPGLGLRLIYFSYDVKMKEKGDIPEGYSVSREKKERFSLILESASTNQTSMYLCASATRLAGTDTQYFGPGTRLTVL.

The rearrangement uses TRBV12-5 and TRBJ1-4; D is unresolved. This CDR3 comprises 13 residues. V lost 2 bases, J lost 6 bases, and 7 bases lay in between. Per germline, CDR1 LGHNT and CDR2 FRNRAP. The chain's CDR3 is CASGLTSYEKLFF. DNA of the CDR3: TGTGCTAGTGGTTTGACCTCCTATGAAAAACTGTTTTTT. The whole variable domain, remainder taken from reference TRBV12-5 and TRBJ1-4, is DARVTQTPRHKVTEMGQEVTMRCQPILGHNTVFWYRQTMMQGLELLAYFRNRAPLDDSGMPKDRFSAEMPDATLATLKIQPSEPRDSAVYFCASGLTSYEKLFFGSGTQLSVL.

The chain links TRBV4-1 to TRBJ2-7; 9 nucleotides align to TRBD1. CDR3 size: 16 residues. Germline loops: CDR1 MGHRA, CDR2 YSYEKL. With 0 bases clipped from V and 7 bases from J, the junction kept 10 bases outside the gene matches. The CDR3 DNA is TGCGCCAGCAGCCAAGAGAGGACAGGGGTCGAGAGGGAGCAGTACTTC. This gives the protein CASSQERTGVEREQYF.

The rearrangement uses TRBV18 and TRBJ2-3, with 9 nucleotides matching TRBD1. This CDR3 region has 20 residues. The ends lost 0 bases at V and 4 bases at J; junction bases unmatched: 17. Per germline, CDR1 KGHSH and CDR2 LQKENI. CDR3 protein: CASSPPRVSHTGGESDTQYF. As DNA, the CDR3 is TGTGCCAGCTCACCACCGCGGGTCTCTCACACAGGGGGCGAGTCAGATACGCAGTATTTT.

This chain connects TRBV28 to TRBJ1-3; D gene uncertain. The V end was cut by 2 bases, the J end by 0 bases, with 2 bases between. Germline lookup yields CDR1 MDHEN and CDR2 SYDVKM. The CDR3 contains 13 residues. The CDR3: CASSLLSGNTIYF. For the CDR3, the DNA is TGTGCCAGCAGTTTACTCTCTGGAAACACCATATATTTT. Complete variable domain (other parts from reference TRBV28 and TRBJ1-3): DVKVTQSSRYLVKRTGEKVFLECVQDMDHENMFWYRQDPGLGLRLIYFSYDVKMKEKGDIPEGYSVSREKKERFSLILESASTNQTSMYLCASSLLSGNTIYFGEGSWLTVV.

V and J are TRBV11-3 and TRBJ2-7; D is uncertain. Germline V gene sequence: CDR1 SGHNT, CDR2 YENEEA. The germline V and J ends were trimmed by 9 bases and 6 bases, with 15 bases remaining between them. This CDR3 comprises 12 residues. DNA for the CDR3: TGTGCCAGTACCACAAACCCGGGCGAGCAGTACTTC. It is translated as CASTTNPGEQYF.

The chain is built from TRBV2 and TRBJ1-2; D is uncertain. CDR1 and CDR2 (germline): SNHLY, FYNNEI. This CDR3 is built from 11 residues. Trimming removed 3 bases from V and 4 bases from J, with 3 bases in between. CDR3 DNA: TGTGCCAGCAGTGATGGCTATGGCTACACCTTC. Protein sequence: CASSDGYGYTF.

The V call is TRBV7-7, the J call TRBJ1-1, with 9 bases aligning to TRBD1. Germline trimming cut 5 bases from V and 1 base from J; bases unmatched to any gene: 5. Germline assignment: CDR1 SSHAT and CDR2 FNYEAQ (reference sequence). The CDR3 totals 15 residues. CDR3 loop: CASSTRDRENTEAFF. The CDR3 nucleotides read TGTGCCAGCAGCACCAGGGACAGGGAGAACACTGAAGCTTTCTTT.

V is TRBV9 and J is TRBJ1-2; D not resolved. This CDR3 comprises 12 residues. Trimming took off 0 bases at V and 4 bases at J, with 4 bases between the two ends. Germline values: CDR1 SGDLS, CDR2 YYNGEE. The chain's CDR3 is CASSVDGYGYTF. The CDR3 DNA reads as TGTGCCAGCAGCGTAGATGGCTATGGCTACACCTTC.

This clone showed up just a few times. V is TRBV29-1 and J is TRBJ1-5, with 9 positions matching TRBD1. V was clipped by 6 bases and J by 10 bases; unmatched bases: 10. Germline lookup yields CDR1 SQVTM and CDR2 ANQGSEA. This CDR3 region has 13 residues. CDR3 sequence: CSVLTGGSRPQHF. In nucleotides, the CDR3 is TGCAGCGTACTGACAGGGGGTAGCCGACCCCAGCATTTT. The full variable domain, rest sourced from reference TRBV29-1 and TRBJ1-5, is SAVISQKPSRDICQRGTSLTIQCQVDSQVTMMFWYRQQPGQSLTLIATANQGSEATYESGFVIDKFPISRPNLTFSTLTVSNMSPEDSSIYLCSVLTGGSRPQHFGDGTRLSIL.